The clone carrying this T cell receptor beta chain occurred a few times. The CDR3 totals 18 residues. With 5 bases removed from V and 2 bases from J, the gap between germline ends came to 24 bases. CDR1 and CDR2 (germline): SNHLY, FYNNEI. A single record per CDR3 protein comes from TCRdb applying MiXCR to the 5' RACE reads. The profile shows tens of thousands of distinct CDR3 sequences, 28% of them singletons. These data originate in a study of T-cell memory formation after mild COVID-19. V usage is TRBV2 and J usage is TRBJ2-5; D is perhaps TRBD1 (6 bases). Sequencing was carried out using PBMCs or a T cell subset sorted from them (not recorded which). This sequence was found in a man between 18 and 29 years old who had mild COVID-19 (a few samples of this study predate the infection). Cell type and time point are not known. The CDR3 DNA reads TGTGCCAGCAGTCTAGACTTGGACGGGGACACAAGGCAAGAGACCCAGTACTTC. It yields the protein CASSLDLDGDTRQETQYF.